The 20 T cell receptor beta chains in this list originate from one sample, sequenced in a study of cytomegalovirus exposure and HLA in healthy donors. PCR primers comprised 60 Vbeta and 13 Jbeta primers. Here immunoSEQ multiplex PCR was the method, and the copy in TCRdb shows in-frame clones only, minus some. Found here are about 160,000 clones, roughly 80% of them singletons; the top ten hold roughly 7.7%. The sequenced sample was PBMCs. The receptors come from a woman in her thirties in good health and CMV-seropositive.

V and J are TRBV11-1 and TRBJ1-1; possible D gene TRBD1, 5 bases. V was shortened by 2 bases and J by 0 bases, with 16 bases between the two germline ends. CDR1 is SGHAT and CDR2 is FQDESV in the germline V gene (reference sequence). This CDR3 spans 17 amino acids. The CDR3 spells CASSLLALGGLNTEAFF. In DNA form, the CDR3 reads TGTGCCAGCAGCTTATTAGCCCTCGGGGGTCTGAACACTGAAGCTTTCTTT.

The CDR3 bases are TGTGCCAGCAGCCAAGTGGACCGGGACTTTAGCTACGAGCAGTACTTC. Translation: CASSQVDRDFSYEQYF. This chain connects TRBV4-2 to TRBJ2-7; a weak D match, TRBD2 (6 bases). There are 16 residues in the CDR3. Germline lookup yields CDR1 LGHNA and CDR2 YNFKEQ. Trimming stripped 1 base from V and 3 bases from J, with 16 bases between.

The CDR3 DNA sequence: TGTGCCAGCAGCTTAGGTGGGGCTGGAAATCAGCCCCAGCATTTT. The encoded protein is CASSLGGAGNQPQHF. The V and J genes are TRBV11-3 and TRBJ1-5; tentatively, D is TRBD1 (5 bases). The CDR3 covers 15 residues. Per germline, CDR1 SGHNT and CDR2 YENEEA. V lost 1 base and J lost 4, with 11 bases in between.

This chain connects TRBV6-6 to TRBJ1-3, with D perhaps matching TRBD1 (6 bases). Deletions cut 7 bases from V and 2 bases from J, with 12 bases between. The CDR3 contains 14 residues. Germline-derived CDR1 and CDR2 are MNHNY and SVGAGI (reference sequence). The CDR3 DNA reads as TGTGCCAGCACTCCAGGGGTCGCTGGAAACACCATATATTTT. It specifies CASTPGVAGNTIYF.

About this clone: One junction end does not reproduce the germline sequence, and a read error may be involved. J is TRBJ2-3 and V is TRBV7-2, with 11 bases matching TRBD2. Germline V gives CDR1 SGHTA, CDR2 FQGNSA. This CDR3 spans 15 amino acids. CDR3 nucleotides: TGTGCCAGCAGCATAGCGGGGGGGTTGACAGATACGCAGTATTTT. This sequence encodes CASSIAGGLTDTQYF.

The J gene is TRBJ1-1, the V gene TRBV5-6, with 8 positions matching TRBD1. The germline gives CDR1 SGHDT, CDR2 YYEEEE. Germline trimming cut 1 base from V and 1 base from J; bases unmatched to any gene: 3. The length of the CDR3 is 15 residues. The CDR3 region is CASSLPGQGNTEAFF. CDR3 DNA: TGTGCCAGCAGCTTGCCCGGACAGGGGAACACTGAAGCTTTCTTT.

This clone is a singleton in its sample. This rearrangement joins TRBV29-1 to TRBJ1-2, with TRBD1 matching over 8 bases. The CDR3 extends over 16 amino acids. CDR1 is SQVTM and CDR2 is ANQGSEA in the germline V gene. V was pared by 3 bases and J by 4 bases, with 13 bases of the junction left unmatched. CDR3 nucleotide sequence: TGCAGCGTTGAGTCTGTAGGACAGGGAATTGCCTATGGCTACACCTTC. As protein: CSVESVGQGIAYGYTF.

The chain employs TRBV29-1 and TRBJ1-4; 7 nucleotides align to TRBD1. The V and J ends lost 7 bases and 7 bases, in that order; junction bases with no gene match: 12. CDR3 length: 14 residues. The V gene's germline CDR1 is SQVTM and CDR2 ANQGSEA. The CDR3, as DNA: TGCAGCGCCCGAATGGTTCAGGGGGGTGAAAAACTGTTTTTT. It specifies CSARMVQGGEKLFF. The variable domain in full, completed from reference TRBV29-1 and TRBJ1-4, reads SAVISQKPSRDICQRGTSLTIQCQVDSQVTMMFWYRQQPGQSLTLIATANQGSEATYESGFVIDKFPISRPNLTFSTLTVSNMSPEDSSIYLCSARMVQGGEKLFFGSGTQLSVL.

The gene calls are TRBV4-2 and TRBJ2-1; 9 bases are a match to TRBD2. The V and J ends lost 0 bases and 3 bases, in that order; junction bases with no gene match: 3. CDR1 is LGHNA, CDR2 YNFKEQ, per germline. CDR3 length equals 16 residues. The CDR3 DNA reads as TGTGCCAGCAGCCAAGAGGGACTAGCCAACTACAATGAGCAGTTCTTC. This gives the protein CASSQEGLANYNEQFF.

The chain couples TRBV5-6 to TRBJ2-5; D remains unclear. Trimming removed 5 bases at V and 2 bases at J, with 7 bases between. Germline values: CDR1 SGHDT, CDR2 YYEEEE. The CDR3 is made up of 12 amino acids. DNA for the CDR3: TGTGCCAGCAGGCGGAGACAAGAGACCCAGTACTTC. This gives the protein CASRRRQETQYF.

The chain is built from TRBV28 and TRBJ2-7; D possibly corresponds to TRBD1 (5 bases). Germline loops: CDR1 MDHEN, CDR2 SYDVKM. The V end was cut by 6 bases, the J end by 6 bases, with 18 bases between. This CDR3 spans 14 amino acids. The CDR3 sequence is CASRVNGALSEQYF. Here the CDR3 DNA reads TGTGCCAGCAGGGTCAATGGGGCCCTCTCCGAGCAGTACTTC. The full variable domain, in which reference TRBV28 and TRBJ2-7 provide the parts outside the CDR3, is DVKVTQSSRYLVKRTGEKVFLECVQDMDHENMFWYRQDPGLGLRLIYFSYDVKMKEKGDIPEGYSVSREKKERFSLILESASTNQTSMYLCASRVNGALSEQYFGPGTRLTVT.

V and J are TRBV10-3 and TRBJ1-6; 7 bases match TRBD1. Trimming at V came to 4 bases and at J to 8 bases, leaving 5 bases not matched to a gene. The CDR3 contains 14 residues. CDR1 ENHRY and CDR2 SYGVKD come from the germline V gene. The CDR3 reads CAISGQGGDSPLHF. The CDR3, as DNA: TGTGCCATCAGTGGACAGGGTGGGGATTCACCCCTCCACTTT.

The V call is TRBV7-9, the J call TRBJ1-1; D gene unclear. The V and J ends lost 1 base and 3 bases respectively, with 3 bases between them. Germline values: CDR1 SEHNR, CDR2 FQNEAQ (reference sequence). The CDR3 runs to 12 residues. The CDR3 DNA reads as TGTGCCAGCAGCTTAGTCGACACTGAAGCTTTCTTT. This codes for CASSLVDTEAFF.

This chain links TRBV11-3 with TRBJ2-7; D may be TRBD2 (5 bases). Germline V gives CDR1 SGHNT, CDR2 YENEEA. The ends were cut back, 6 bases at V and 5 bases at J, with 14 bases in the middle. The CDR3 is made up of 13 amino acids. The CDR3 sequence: CASSRKEVDEQYF. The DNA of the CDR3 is TGTGCCAGCAGTCGAAAGGAGGTCGACGAGCAGTACTTC. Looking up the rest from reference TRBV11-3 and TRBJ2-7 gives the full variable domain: EAGVVQSPRYKIIEKKQPVAFWCNPISGHNTLYWYLQNLGQGPELLIRYENEEAVDDSQLPKDRFSAERLKGVDSTLKIQPAELGDSAVYLCASSRKEVDEQYFGPGTRLTVT.

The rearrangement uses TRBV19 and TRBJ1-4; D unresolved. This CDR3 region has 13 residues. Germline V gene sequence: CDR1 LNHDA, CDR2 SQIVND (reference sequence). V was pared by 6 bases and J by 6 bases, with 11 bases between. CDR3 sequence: CASRITVYEKLFF. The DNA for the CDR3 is TGTGCCAGTAGGATAACAGTGTATGAAAAACTGTTTTTT.

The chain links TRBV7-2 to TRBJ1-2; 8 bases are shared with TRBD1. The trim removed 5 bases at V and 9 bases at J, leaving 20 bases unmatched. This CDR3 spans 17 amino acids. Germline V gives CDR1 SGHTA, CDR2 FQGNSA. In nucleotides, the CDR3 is TGTGCCAGCAGCCCTTCATACTCTTTGGACAGGGAAGGGCGCTACACCTTC. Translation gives CASSPSYSLDREGRYTF.

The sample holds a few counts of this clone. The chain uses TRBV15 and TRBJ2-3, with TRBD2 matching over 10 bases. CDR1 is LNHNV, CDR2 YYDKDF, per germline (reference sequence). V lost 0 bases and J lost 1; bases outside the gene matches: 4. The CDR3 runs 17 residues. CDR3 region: CATSRDPLAGRTDTQYF. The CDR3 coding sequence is TGTGCCACCAGCAGAGATCCACTAGCGGGACGCACAGATACGCAGTATTTT.

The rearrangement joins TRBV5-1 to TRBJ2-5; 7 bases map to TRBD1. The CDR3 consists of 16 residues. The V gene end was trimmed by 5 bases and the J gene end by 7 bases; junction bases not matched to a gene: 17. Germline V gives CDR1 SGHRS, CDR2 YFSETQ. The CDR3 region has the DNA TGCGCCAGCAGTGGACAGGAACCCGCACCCTTGGGGACCCAGTACTTC. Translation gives CASSGQEPAPLGTQYF. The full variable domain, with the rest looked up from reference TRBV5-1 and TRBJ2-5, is KAGVTQTPRYLIKTRGQQVTLSCSPISGHRSVSWYQQTPGQGLQFLFEYFSETQRNKGNFPGRFSGRQFSNSRSEMNVSTLELGDSALYLCASSGQEPAPLGTQYFGPGTRLLVL.

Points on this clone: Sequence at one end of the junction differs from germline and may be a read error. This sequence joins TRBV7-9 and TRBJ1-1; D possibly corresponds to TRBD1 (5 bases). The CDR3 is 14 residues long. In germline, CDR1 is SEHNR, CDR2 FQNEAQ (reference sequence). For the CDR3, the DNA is TGTTCCAGCAGCCCCGACCAGGGAAACACTGAAGCTTTCTTT. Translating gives CSSSPDQGNTEAFF.

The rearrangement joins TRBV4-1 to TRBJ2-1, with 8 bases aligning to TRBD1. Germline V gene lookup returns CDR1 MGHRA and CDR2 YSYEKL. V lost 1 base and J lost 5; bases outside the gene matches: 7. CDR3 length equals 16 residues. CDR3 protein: CASSQGKQGVHNEQFF. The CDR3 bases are TGCGCCAGCAGCCAAGGTAAACAGGGGGTTCACAATGAGCAGTTCTTC.